What follows are 10 T cell receptor beta chains derived from one specimen sequenced in a study of T-cell reconstitution after alpha-beta-depleted transplantation in children. For TCRbeta, the library was prepared with unique molecular identifiers. TCRdb fed the PCR reads into MiXCR, producing one record per CDR3 protein. The data show 200,000 to 250,000 distinct CDR3 sequences, roughly 11% seen once. This sample comprised PBMCs, obtained before TCRalphabeta/CD19-depleted stem cell transplant. These receptors originate from a child under three years old with acute myeloid leukemia, due to receive a stem cell transplant.

Ten or more counts support this clonotype. The V gene is TRBV28, the J gene TRBJ2-1, with D possibly TRBD2 on 5 matching bases. V lost 3 bases to trimming and J lost 6 bases, with 15 bases between them. In germline, CDR1 is MDHEN, CDR2 SYDVKM. The CDR3 sequence is 15 residues long. The CDR3 sequence: CASSFPGIGVNEQFF. In nucleotides, the CDR3 is TGTGCCAGCAGTTTCCCGGGGATAGGAGTCAATGAGCAGTTCTTC.

There are many counts of this clonotype. This rearrangement joins TRBV28 to TRBJ2-7; TRBD1 is a possible D gene (5 bases). CDR1 and CDR2 (germline): MDHEN, SYDVKM. V was cut by 3 bases and J by 3 bases, with 9 bases left in between. The CDR3 spans 13 residues. In DNA form, the CDR3 reads TGTGCCAGCAGTTTGACAGCTGTCTACGAGCAGTACTTC. It is translated as CASSLTAVYEQYF.

This clonotype has a single count. One base away lies a much larger clone, so this may be a sequencing read error. The V call is TRBV7-9, the J call TRBJ1-1, with 7 bases that match TRBD1. This CDR3 is 16 amino acids long. Germline trimming cut 2 bases from V and 1 base from J; bases unmatched to any gene: 7. Germline CDR1 and CDR2: SEHNR and FQNEAQ (reference sequence). The chain's CDR3 is CASSLRGGGPNTEAFF. DNA of the CDR3: TGTGCCAGCAGCTTACGCGGAGGGGGCCCGAACACTGAAGCTTTCTTT. Looking up the rest from reference TRBV7-9 and TRBJ1-1 gives the full variable domain: DTGVSQNPRHKITKRGQNVTFRCDPISEHNRLYWYRQTLGQGPEFLTYFQNEAQLEKSRLLSDRFSAERPKGSFSTLEIQRTEQGDSAMYLCASSLRGGGPNTEAFFGQGTRLTVV.

This clonotype was seen at least ten times. The chain employs TRBV6-1 and TRBJ2-7; D is ambiguous. Germline V CDR1 and CDR2: MNHNS, SASEGT. The CDR3 covers 13 residues. V was pared by 9 bases and J by 2 bases, with 14 bases between. Written as DNA, the CDR3 is TGTGCCAGTGGCACCAGTTTGACCTACGAGCAGTACTTC. Translating gives CASGTSLTYEQYF.

This clonotype was observed a handful of times. This may be a read error, as it is one base from a much larger clone. The J gene is TRBJ2-3, the V gene TRBV12-3 or TRBV12-4; tentatively, D is TRBD2 (6 bases). The CDR3 has 18 amino acids. CDR3: CTSSSRVGGYLGTDTQYF. DNA of the CDR3: TGTACCAGCAGTTCCCGGGTTGGGGGGTATTTGGGCACAGATACGCAGTATTTT.

There are many counts of this clonotype. The CDR3 region is CASRRSDNEQFF. CDR3 DNA: TGTGCCAGCAGGCGTAGCGACAATGAGCAGTTCTTC. The chain joins TRBV11-2 to TRBJ2-1; the D gene is possibly TRBD2 (5 bases). Germline assignment: CDR1 SGHAT and CDR2 FQNNGV. The CDR3 spans 12 residues. The V end lost 6 bases, the J end lost 5 bases, and 8 bases lay between the germline ends.

The rearrangement uses TRBV28 and TRBJ2-3, with TRBD2 matching over 13 bases. The junction had 12 bases not matched to a gene; V was cut back by 0 bases and J by 6 bases. Germline CDR1 reads MDHEN; CDR2 reads SYDVKM. The CDR3 contains 19 residues. The CDR3 protein is CASSLWTRTSGSLGDTQYF. The CDR3 DNA is TGTGCCAGCAGTTTATGGACCCGGACTAGCGGGAGTCTAGGCGATACGCAGTATTTT. Combining the CDR3 with reference TRBV28 and TRBJ2-3 gives the whole variable domain DVKVTQSSRYLVKRTGEKVFLECVQDMDHENMFWYRQDPGLGLRLIYFSYDVKMKEKGDIPEGYSVSREKKERFSLILESASTNQTSMYLCASSLWTRTSGSLGDTQYFGPGTRLTVL.

At least ten counts were recorded for this clonotype. This chain links TRBV10-3 with TRBJ1-4; no definite D call. The length of the CDR3 is 12 residues. Trimming took off 4 bases at V and 6 bases at J, with 6 bases between the two ends. CDR1 is ENHRY and CDR2 is SYGVKD in the germline V gene. In nucleotides, the CDR3 is TGTGCCATCAGTGTTGGGGATGAAAAACTGTTTTTT. It encodes CAISVGDEKLFF.

The rearrangement joins TRBV29-1 to TRBJ2-3, with TRBD2 matching 8 bases. The CDR3 has 17 residues. The germline V gene has CDR1 SQVTM and CDR2 ANQGSEA. The V gene end was trimmed by 4 bases and the J gene end by 2 bases; junction bases not matched to a gene: 14. CDR3 bases: TGCAGCGTTGGATCCTGGGGAACTAGCGGACCCACAGATACGCAGTATTTT. Its translation is CSVGSWGTSGPTDTQYF.

The table lists this clonotype with many counts. This chain connects TRBV9 to TRBJ2-3, with D perhaps matching TRBD1 (6 bases). The CDR3 is 15 residues long. The V end was cut by 4 bases, the J end by 5 bases, with 17 bases between. The germline CDR1 and CDR2 sequences are SGDLS and YYNGEE. The DNA of the CDR3 is TGTGCCAGCAGCCCCCCGGTAGGGGGAGAAGATACGCAGTATTTT. Translation: CASSPPVGGEDTQYF.